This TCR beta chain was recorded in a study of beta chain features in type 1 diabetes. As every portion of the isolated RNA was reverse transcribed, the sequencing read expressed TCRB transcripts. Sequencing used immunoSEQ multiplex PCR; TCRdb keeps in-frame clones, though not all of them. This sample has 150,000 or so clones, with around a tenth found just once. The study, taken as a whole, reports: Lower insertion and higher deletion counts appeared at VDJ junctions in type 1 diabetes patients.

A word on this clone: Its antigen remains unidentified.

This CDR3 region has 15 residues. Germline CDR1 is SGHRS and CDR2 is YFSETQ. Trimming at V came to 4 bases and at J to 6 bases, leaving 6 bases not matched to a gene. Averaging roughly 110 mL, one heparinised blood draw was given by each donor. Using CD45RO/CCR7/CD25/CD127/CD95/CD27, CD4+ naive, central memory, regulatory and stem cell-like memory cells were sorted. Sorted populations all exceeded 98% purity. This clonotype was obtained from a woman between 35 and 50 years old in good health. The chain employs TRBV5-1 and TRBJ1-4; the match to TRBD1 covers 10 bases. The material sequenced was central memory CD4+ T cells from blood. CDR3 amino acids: CASSGGTGADEKLFF. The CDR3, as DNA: TGCGCCAGCAGCGGTGGGACAGGGGCAGATGAAAAACTGTTTTTT.